This TCR beta chain was profiled in a study of T cell responses to AZD1222 COVID-19 vaccine. The length of the CDR3 is 13 residues. Deletions cut 6 bases from V and 2 bases from J, with 11 bases between. Germline V CDR1 and CDR2: LNHDA, SQIVND (reference sequence). Sequencing was performed with immunoSEQ multiplex PCR; in TCRdb, only in-frame clones are kept and a portion is missing. The sample gives 90,000 to 150,000 clones, 80% to 90% of which show up once; 9% to 15% is in the top ten. Study-wide results and caveats: Spike regions recognized by vaccine-associated CD4 TCRs spanned the protein, led by 160-218 and 743-854. The study found Spike-specific TCR breadth and depth rose after two AZD1222 doses. The sample set comprised mostly white British donors with more females, and clonal diversity was possibly underestimated.

As for this clone: Antigen specificity is unknown. Other DNA sequences of this sample code for an identical CDR3.

The clonotype originates from an adult in good health. The sequences come from peripheral blood, collected on day 0 of AZD1222 vaccination. This chain links TRBV19 with TRBJ2-7; tentatively, D is TRBD1 or TRBD2 (5 bases each). The CDR3 spells CASSRGEPYEQYF. Written as DNA, the CDR3 is TGTGCCAGTAGCAGAGGGGAACCCTACGAGCAGTACTTC.